The clone carrying this TCR beta chain was seen more than once but under ten times. Its antigen is currently unknown. The junction differs from germline at one of its ends, possibly a read error. This entry comes from a study of CD8 T cells in ankylosing spondylitis. General study points: The clones that were linked to disease were reported to be significantly enriched in matched synovial fluid samples from ankylosing spondylitis patients. CD8+ by phenotype, disease-linked clones were relatively rare in peripheral blood. Certain motif variants had earlier appeared in reactive arthritis synovial fluid and blood.

For TCR beta, libraries came from quantitative 5'-RACE with molecular barcodes. One entry per CDR3 protein results from TCRdb running MiXCR on the 5' RACE reads. The data contain a few hundred thousand distinct CDR3 sequences, about 11% of them singletons. This CDR3 region has 12 residues. The germline gives CDR1 SNHLY, CDR2 FYNNEI. The sequenced sample consisted of blood, either unsorted or a sorted T cell fraction (not recorded which). The rearrangement uses TRBV2 and TRBJ2-3; the D is unclear. The receptor comes from a male donor with ankylosing spondylitis or in good health (not recorded which). CDR3 sequence (DNA): TGTGCCAGCAGGGAAGGACCTTCTACGCAGTATTTT. This gives the protein CASREGPSTQYF.